These 13 T cell receptor beta chains came from one sample sequenced in a study of beta chain features in type 1 diabetes. The study, taken as a whole, reports: TCRB CDR3 length was moderately but significantly reduced in all four CD4+ subsets of Type 1 diabetes patients.

The authors reverse transcribed all of the isolated RNA, so sequencing captured expressed TCRB transcripts. Data came from immunoSEQ multiplex PCR; TCRdb stores just in-frame clones and leaves some out. Of more than 250,000 clones listed, 13% to 15% are singletons. These receptors lack a known antigen. Sequencing was carried out using naive CD4+ T cells from blood. These receptor sequences come from a man aged 30 to 39 with type 1 diabetes.

This clone has more than one count but fewer than ten. CDR3 DNA: TGCAGCGTTGAAGCGGGATCCAGCGCGGGCAATCAGCCCCAGCATTTT. This encodes CSVEAGSSAGNQPQHF. The chain uses TRBV29-1 and TRBJ1-5; no firm D call. Deletions cut 1 base from V and 2 bases from J, with 15 bases between. CDR3 size: 16 residues. In germline, CDR1 is SQVTM, CDR2 ANQGSEA. Looking up the rest from reference TRBV29-1 and TRBJ1-5 gives the full variable domain: SAVISQKPSRDICQRGTSLTIQCQVDSQVTMMFWYRQQPGQSLTLIATANQGSEATYESGFVIDKFPISRPNLTFSTLTVSNMSPEDSSIYLCSVEAGSSAGNQPQHFGDGTRLSIL.

The chain joins TRBV9 to TRBJ2-6, with 9 positions matching TRBD1. The germline CDR1 and CDR2 sequences are SGDLS and YYNGEE. Germline trimming cut 4 bases from V and 0 bases from J; bases unmatched to any gene: 8. There are 18 residues in the CDR3. The CDR3 here is CASSRGTGTSSGANVLTF. CDR3 in DNA: TGTGCCAGCAGCCGAGGGACAGGGACGAGCTCTGGGGCCAACGTCCTGACTTTC.

The rearrangement joins TRBV18 to TRBJ2-6; unclear D gene. The CDR3 is 16 residues long. In germline, CDR1 is KGHSH, CDR2 LQKENI. V was shortened by 3 bases and J by 4 bases, with 13 bases between the two germline ends. The CDR3 protein is CASSPLGLRGANVLTF. In DNA, the CDR3 is TGTGCCAGCTCACCTCTAGGCCTCCGGGGGGCCAACGTCCTGACTTTC.

The V gene is TRBV5-4, the J gene TRBJ2-5; 10 bases match TRBD2. The CDR3 runs to 15 residues. Losses at the gene ends were 4 bases for V and 4 bases for J; bases not matched to a gene: 7. Germline loops: CDR1 SGHNT, CDR2 YYREEE (reference sequence). The DNA of the CDR3 is TGTGCCAGCAGCGCTAGCGGGAGAGGCGGAGAGACCCAGTACTTC. This sequence encodes CASSASGRGGETQYF.

V is TRBV19 and J is TRBJ1-1, with D perhaps matching TRBD1 (5 bases). V lost 7 bases and J lost 1, with 16 bases in between. Looked up from germline, CDR1 is LNHDA and CDR2 is SQIVND (reference sequence). This CDR3 spans 15 amino acids. The CDR3 region is CASTKMGGTNTEAFF. The CDR3 DNA reads TGTGCCAGTACCAAGATGGGGGGGACGAACACTGAAGCTTTCTTT.

The genes are TRBV19 and TRBJ1-5, with D possibly matching TRBD1 (6 bases). The CDR3 is 15 amino acids. The V gene's germline CDR1 is LNHDA and CDR2 SQIVND (reference sequence). Between the trimmed V and J ends, which lost 9 bases and 5 bases, there was a span of 20 bases. CDR3 bases: TGTGCCAGCATTAAAAGTGACAGGCCCTATCAGCCCCAGCATTTT. It encodes CASIKSDRPYQPQHF.

This clone was detected only a few times. The chain carries TRBV28 and TRBJ2-7; TRBD1 matches at 7 bases. V was pared by 6 bases and J by 0 bases, with 8 bases of the junction left unmatched. Germline V gives CDR1 MDHEN, CDR2 SYDVKM. The CDR3 runs 15 residues. CDR3 coding DNA: TGTGCCAGCAGGGCCGACAGGGCTTACTCCTACGAGCAGTACTTC. It translates to CASRADRAYSYEQYF.

CDR3 residues: CASSSSGYEQYF. The DNA for the CDR3 is TGTGCCAGCAGCTCCTCCGGGTACGAGCAGTACTTC. The V gene is TRBV7-9, the J gene TRBJ2-7; no reliable D call. V dropped 4 bases and J dropped 4 bases, with 8 bases sitting between them. This CDR3 is 12 amino acids long. The V gene's germline CDR1 is SEHNR and CDR2 FQNEAQ (reference sequence). Based on the CDR3 plus reference TRBV7-9 and TRBJ2-7, the full variable domain is DTGVSQNPRHKITKRGQNVTFRCDPISEHNRLYWYRQTLGQGPEFLTYFQNEAQLEKSRLLSDRFSAERPKGSFSTLEIQRTEQGDSAMYLCASSSSGYEQYFGPGTRLTVT.

This clone was counted between two and nine times. V and J are TRBV28 and TRBJ2-6, with a tentative D call TRBD1 (6 bases). Trimming removed 7 bases at V and 0 bases at J, with 13 bases between. The CDR3 length is 16 residues. Looked up from germline, CDR1 is MDHEN and CDR2 is SYDVKM. CDR3 bases: TGTGCCAGCACCTTGACAGGATACTCTGGGGCCAACGTCCTGACTTTC. It translates to CASTLTGYSGANVLTF. Together with reference TRBV28 and TRBJ2-6, the CDR3 gives the full variable domain: DVKVTQSSRYLVKRTGEKVFLECVQDMDHENMFWYRQDPGLGLRLIYFSYDVKMKEKGDIPEGYSVSREKKERFSLILESASTNQTSMYLCASTLTGYSGANVLTFGAGSRLTVL.

The chain recombines TRBV5-6 with TRBJ2-1, with TRBD1 as a possible D gene (6 bases). The CDR3 is 16 residues long. V lost 3 bases to trimming and J lost 1 base, with 14 bases between them. The V gene's germline CDR1 is SGHDT and CDR2 YYEEEE. CDR3 sequence: CASSSAQGSSYNEQFF. The CDR3 DNA is TGTGCCAGCAGCTCGGCACAGGGTTCGTCCTACAATGAGCAGTTCTTC.

In this sample, this clone turned up a few times. The J gene is TRBJ2-7, the V gene TRBV2; D unclear. The CDR3 extends over 11 amino acids. Germline V gene sequence: CDR1 SNHLY, CDR2 FYNNEI. Trimming removed 6 bases from V and 0 bases from J, with 3 bases in between. In DNA, the CDR3 is TGTGCCAGCAGATACTCCTACGAGCAGTACTTC. It is translated as CASRYSYEQYF. Combining the CDR3 with reference TRBV2 and TRBJ2-7 gives the whole variable domain EPEVTQTPSHQVTQMGQEVILRCVPISNHLYFYWYRQILGQKVEFLVSFYNNEISEKSEIFDDQFSVERPDGSNFTLKIRSTKLEDSAMYFCASRYSYEQYFGPGTRLTVT.

This clone was seen only a few times. The chain joins TRBV5-6 to TRBJ1-5; 8 nucleotides match TRBD1. Germline trimming cut 5 bases from V and 5 bases from J; bases unmatched to any gene: 9. CDR3 length: 15 residues. The germline V gene has CDR1 SGHDT and CDR2 YYEEEE. CDR3 sequence reads: CASSLQGEIHQPQHF. The CDR3 bases are TGTGCCAGCAGTCTACAGGGGGAGATTCATCAGCCCCAGCATTTT. The full variable domain, rest sourced from reference TRBV5-6 and TRBJ1-5, is DAGVTQSPTHLIKTRGQQVTLRCSPKSGHDTVSWYQQALGQGPQFIFQYYEEEERQRGNFPDRFSGHQFPNYSSELNVNALLLGDSALYLCASSLQGEIHQPQHFGDGTRLSIL.

This clone has only a few counts. The rearrangement links TRBV18 to TRBJ1-5; 11 nucleotides agree with TRBD1. V dropped 3 bases and J dropped 5; count of bases not matched to a gene: 3. There are 15 residues in the CDR3. Germline V gene sequence: CDR1 KGHSH, CDR2 LQKENI. CDR3 nucleotide sequence: TGTGCCAGCTCACCCGGGACAGGGGGAGATCAGCCCCAGCATTTT. Translated, it gives CASSPGTGGDQPQHF.